This record covers a single TCR beta chain. The sample is drawn from a study of OX40 agonist ivuxolimab in advanced cancers. Study details: Three patients got partial responses; one had hepatocellular carcinoma and two had cutaneous melanoma.

Trimming pared 1 base from V and 9 bases from J, leaving 7 bases between. The CDR3 contains 12 residues. Germline V lookup: CDR1 LNHDA, CDR2 SQIVND (reference sequence). Method: immunoSEQ multiplex PCR; TCRdb's copy keeps in-frame clones and lacks some. The top ten clones hold about 5% of a sample with tens of thousands of clones, 90% of them seen once. Sampling times: baseline, cycle 4 day 1, cycle 7 day 1. This specimen was CD4+ or CD8+ T cells sorted from blood, taken in a trial of the OX40 agonist ivuxolimab. The rearrangement uses TRBV19 and TRBJ2-1; possible D gene TRBD2, 5 bases. This TCR was sampled from an adult with an advanced solid tumor such as melanoma, head and neck, liver or kidney cancer. The CDR3 DNA is TGTGCCAGTAGTATAGTAGCGTCTGAGCAGTTCTTC. Amino acids: CASSIVASEQFF.